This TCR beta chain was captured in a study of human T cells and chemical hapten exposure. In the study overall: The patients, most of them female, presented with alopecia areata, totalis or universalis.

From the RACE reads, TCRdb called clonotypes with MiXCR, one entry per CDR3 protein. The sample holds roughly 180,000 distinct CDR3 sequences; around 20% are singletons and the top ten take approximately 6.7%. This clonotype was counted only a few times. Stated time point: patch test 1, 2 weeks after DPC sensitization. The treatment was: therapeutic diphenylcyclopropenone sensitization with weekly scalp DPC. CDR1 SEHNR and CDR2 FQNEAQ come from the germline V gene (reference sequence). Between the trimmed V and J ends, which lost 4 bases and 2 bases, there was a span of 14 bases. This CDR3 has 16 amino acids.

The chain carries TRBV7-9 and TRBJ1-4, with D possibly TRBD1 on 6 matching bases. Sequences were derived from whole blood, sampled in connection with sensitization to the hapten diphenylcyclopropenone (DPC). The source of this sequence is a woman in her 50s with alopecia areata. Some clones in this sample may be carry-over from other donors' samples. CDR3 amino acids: CASSSTQGWTNEKLFF. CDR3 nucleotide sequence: TGTGCCAGCAGCTCCACCCAGGGGTGGACTAATGAAAAACTGTTTTTT.